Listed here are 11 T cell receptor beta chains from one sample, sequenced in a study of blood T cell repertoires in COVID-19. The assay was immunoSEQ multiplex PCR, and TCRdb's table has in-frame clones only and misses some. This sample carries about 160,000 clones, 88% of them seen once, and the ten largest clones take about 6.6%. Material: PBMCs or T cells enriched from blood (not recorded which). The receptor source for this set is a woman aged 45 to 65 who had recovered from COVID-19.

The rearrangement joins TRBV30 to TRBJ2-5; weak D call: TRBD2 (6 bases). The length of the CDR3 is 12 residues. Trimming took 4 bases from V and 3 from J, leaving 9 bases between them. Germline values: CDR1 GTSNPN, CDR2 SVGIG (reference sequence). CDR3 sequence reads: CAWNGGEETQYF. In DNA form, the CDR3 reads TGTGCCTGGAACGGGGGAGAAGAGACCCAGTACTTC.

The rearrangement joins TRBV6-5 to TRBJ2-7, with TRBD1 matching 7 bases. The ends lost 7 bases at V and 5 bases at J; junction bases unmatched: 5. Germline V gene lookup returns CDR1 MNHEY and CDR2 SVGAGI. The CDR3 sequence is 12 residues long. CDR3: CASKGAWDEQYF. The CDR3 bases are TGTGCCAGCAAGGGGGCGTGGGACGAGCAGTACTTC.

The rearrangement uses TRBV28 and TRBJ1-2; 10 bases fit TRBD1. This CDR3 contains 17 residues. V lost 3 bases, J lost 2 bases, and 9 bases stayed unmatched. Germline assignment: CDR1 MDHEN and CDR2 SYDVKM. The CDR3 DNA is TGTGCCAGCAGTTTGCCGGGACAGGGGCCCGGAAACTATGGCTACACCTTC. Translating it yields CASSLPGQGPGNYGYTF.

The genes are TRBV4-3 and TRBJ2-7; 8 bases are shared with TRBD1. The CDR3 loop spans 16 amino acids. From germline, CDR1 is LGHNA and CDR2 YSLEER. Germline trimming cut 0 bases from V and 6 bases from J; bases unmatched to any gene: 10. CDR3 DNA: TGCGCCAGCAGCCAAGATCCGGCAGGGGGCATGGGCGAGCAGTACTTC. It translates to CASSQDPAGGMGEQYF.

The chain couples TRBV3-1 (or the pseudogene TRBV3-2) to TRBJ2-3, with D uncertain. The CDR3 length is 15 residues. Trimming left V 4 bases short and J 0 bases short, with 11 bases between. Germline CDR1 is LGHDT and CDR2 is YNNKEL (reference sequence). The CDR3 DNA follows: TGTGCCAGCAGCCTACGGGTATCTAGCACAGATACGCAGTATTTT. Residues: CASSLRVSSTDTQYF.

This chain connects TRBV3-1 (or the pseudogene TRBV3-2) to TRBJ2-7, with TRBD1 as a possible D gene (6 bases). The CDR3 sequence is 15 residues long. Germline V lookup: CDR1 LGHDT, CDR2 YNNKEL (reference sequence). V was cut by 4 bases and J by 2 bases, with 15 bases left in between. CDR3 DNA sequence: TGTGCCAGCAGCCTCCGACAGGCTGGGGCCTACGAGCAGTACTTC. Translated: CASSLRQAGAYEQYF.

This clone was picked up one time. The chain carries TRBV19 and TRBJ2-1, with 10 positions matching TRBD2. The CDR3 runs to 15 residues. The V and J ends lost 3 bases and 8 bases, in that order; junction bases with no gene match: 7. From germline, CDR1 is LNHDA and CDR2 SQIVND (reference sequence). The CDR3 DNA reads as TGTGCCAGTAGTATTTCCCTAGCGGGGGCGGATGAGCAGTTCTTC. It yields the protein CASSISLAGADEQFF.

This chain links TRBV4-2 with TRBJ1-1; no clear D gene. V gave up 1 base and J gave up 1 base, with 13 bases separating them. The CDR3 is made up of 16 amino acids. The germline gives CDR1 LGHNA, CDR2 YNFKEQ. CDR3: CASSQVGRGTNTEAFF. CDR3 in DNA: TGTGCCAGCAGCCAAGTAGGTCGGGGAACGAACACTGAAGCTTTCTTT.

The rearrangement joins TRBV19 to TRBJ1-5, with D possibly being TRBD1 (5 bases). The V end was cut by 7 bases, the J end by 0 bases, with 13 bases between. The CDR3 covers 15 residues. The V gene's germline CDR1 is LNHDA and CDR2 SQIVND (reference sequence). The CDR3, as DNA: TGTGCCAGTAATGAGGGAGGGGCTAGCAATCAGCCCCAGCATTTT. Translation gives CASNEGGASNQPQHF.

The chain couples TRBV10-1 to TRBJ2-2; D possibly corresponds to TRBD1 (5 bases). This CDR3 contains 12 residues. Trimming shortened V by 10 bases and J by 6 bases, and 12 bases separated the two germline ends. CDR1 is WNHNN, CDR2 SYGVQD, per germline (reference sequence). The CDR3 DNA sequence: TGCGCCACCTTCAGGGTCCCCGGGGAGCTGTTTTTT. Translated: CATFRVPGELFF.

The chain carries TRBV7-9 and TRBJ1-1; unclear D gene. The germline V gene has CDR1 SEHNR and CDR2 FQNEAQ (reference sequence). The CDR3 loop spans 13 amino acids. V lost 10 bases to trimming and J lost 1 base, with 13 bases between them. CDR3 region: CATIDIPNTEAFF. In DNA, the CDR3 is TGTGCCACTATTGACATCCCGAACACTGAAGCTTTCTTT.